A single sample is the source of the 19 T cell receptor beta chains below, sequenced in a study of cytomegalovirus exposure and HLA in healthy donors. This PCR relied on a set of 60 Vbeta primers and 13 Jbeta primers. TCRdb's table, derived via immunoSEQ multiplex PCR, lists solely in-frame clones and lacks some. The sample holds some 120,000 clones; under 85% are singletons and the top ten take 4% to 5%. Sequenced sample: PBMCs. These receptors came from a woman in her fifties or sixties in good health and CMV-seropositive.

This rearrangement joins TRBV11-2 to TRBJ2-2; 7 positions match TRBD2. The ends lost 6 bases at V and 1 base at J; junction bases unmatched: 2. The CDR3 loop spans 14 amino acids. CDR1 and CDR2 from the germline V gene are SGHAT and FQNNGV. This chain's CDR3 is CASSPGGNTGELFF. DNA for the CDR3: TGTGCCAGCAGTCCGGGGGGGAACACCGGGGAGCTGTTTTTT.

The count of this clone is one. This chain uses TRBV18 with TRBJ2-2; TRBD1 agrees at 10 bases. Germline-derived CDR1 and CDR2 are KGHSH and LQKENI. The CDR3 is 16 residues long. Germline trimming cut 0 bases from V and 3 bases from J; bases unmatched to any gene: 1. Here the CDR3 DNA reads TGTGCCAGCTCACCACCCGGGACAGGGGACACCGGGGAGCTGTTTTTT. The encoded protein is CASSPPGTGDTGELFF.

This clone showed up just a few times. V usage is TRBV5-1 and J usage is TRBJ1-2, with TRBD1 identical over 9 bases. Germline V gene data show CDR1 as SGHRS and CDR2 as YFSETQ. The CDR3 is 14 amino acids. With 4 bases clipped from V and 4 bases from J, the junction kept 5 bases outside the gene matches. The CDR3 DNA is TGCGCCAGCAGCCCAACGACAGGGGGCTATGGCTACACCTTC. Translated: CASSPTTGGYGYTF.

The chain combines TRBV7-9 with TRBJ2-7; D is uncertain. Trimming took off 5 bases at V and 4 bases at J, with 9 bases between the two ends. Looked up from germline, CDR1 is SEHNR and CDR2 is FQNEAQ (reference sequence). This CDR3 is built from 12 residues. The CDR3 region has the DNA TGTGCCAGCAGCCCGAGCGAATACGAGCAGTACTTC. It specifies CASSPSEYEQYF.

The chain employs TRBV5-1 and TRBJ2-5; TRBD2 is a possible D gene (6 bases). V lost 0 bases to trimming and J lost 7 bases, with 16 bases between them. Germline CDR1 and CDR2: SGHRS and YFSETQ. The CDR3 runs to 15 residues. CDR3 bases: TGCGCCAGCAGCTTGGGGGACTTCGAGCTGGGGACCCAGTACTTC. Its protein is CASSLGDFELGTQYF. The complete variable domain, with remaining parts taken from reference TRBV5-1 and TRBJ2-5, reads KAGVTQTPRYLIKTRGQQVTLSCSPISGHRSVSWYQQTPGQGLQFLFEYFSETQRNKGNFPGRFSGRQFSNSRSEMNVSTLELGDSALYLCASSLGDFELGTQYFGPGTRLLVL.

The chain uses TRBV29-1 and TRBJ2-1; TRBD2 matches at 11 bases. The CDR3 has 13 residues. After removal of 4 bases from V and 7 bases from J, the junction contained 3 bases not matched to a gene. Looked up from germline, CDR1 is SQVTM and CDR2 is ANQGSEA. This chain's CDR3 is CSVGLAGQNEQFF. In DNA form, the CDR3 reads TGCAGCGTTGGACTAGCGGGGCAAAATGAGCAGTTCTTC.

The rearrangement links TRBV7-2 to TRBJ2-5; 7 positions match TRBD1. Germline V gives CDR1 SGHTA, CDR2 FQGNSA. This CDR3 comprises 16 residues. Trimming took 2 bases from V and 4 from J; bases not matched to a gene: 10. CDR3 sequence (DNA): TGTGCCAGCAGCTTACCCTGGGACAGTCCTCGAGAGACCCAGTACTTC. It is translated as CASSLPWDSPRETQYF.

The V gene is TRBV29-1, the J gene TRBJ1-4; tentatively, D is TRBD1 (6 bases). Trimming removed 6 bases at V and 4 bases at J, with 18 bases between. The CDR3 has 15 residues. Germline CDR1 is SQVTM and CDR2 is ANQGSEA. The CDR3, as DNA: TGCAGCGTCTCTCCGGGACGGGACATTAATGAAAAACTGTTTTTT. Amino acids: CSVSPGRDINEKLFF.

This chain connects TRBV2 to TRBJ1-4; a weak D match, TRBD1 (6 bases). Germline V gene data show CDR1 as SNHLY and CDR2 as FYNNEI. The CDR3 length is 13 residues. Between the trimmed V and J ends, which lost 8 bases and 2 bases, there was a span of 9 bases. CDR3 DNA sequence: TGTGCCAGCCGAACAGGGACTAATGAAAAACTGTTTTTT. This encodes CASRTGTNEKLFF.

The rearrangement links TRBV7-9 to TRBJ2-1; 11 positions match TRBD1. The CDR3 spans 15 residues. Germline V gives CDR1 SEHNR, CDR2 FQNEAQ (reference sequence). V gave up 1 base and J gave up 7 bases; unmatched junction bases: 3. The CDR3 DNA reads as TGTGCCAGCAGCTTAGTGGGACAGGGGGTTAATGAGCAGTTCTTC. It codes for CASSLVGQGVNEQFF. The full variable domain, with the rest looked up from reference TRBV7-9 and TRBJ2-1, is DTGVSQNPRHKITKRGQNVTFRCDPISEHNRLYWYRQTLGQGPEFLTYFQNEAQLEKSRLLSDRFSAERPKGSFSTLEIQRTEQGDSAMYLCASSLVGQGVNEQFFGPGTRLTVL.

The rearrangement links TRBV7-2 to TRBJ2-1, with D unresolved. Germline CDR1 is SGHTA and CDR2 is FQGNSA. The V end lost 3 bases, the J end lost 0 bases, and 9 bases lay between the germline ends. This CDR3 has 15 amino acids. CDR3 nucleotides: TGTGCCAGCAGCTTTTCACTTAGCTCCTACAATGAGCAGTTCTTC. It is translated as CASSFSLSSYNEQFF.

The rearrangement links TRBV5-5 to TRBJ2-1, with 8 positions matching TRBD1. The germline gives CDR1 SGHKS, CDR2 YYEKEE (reference sequence). There are 16 residues in the CDR3. The V segment lost 4 bases and the J segment 2 bases; nucleotides outside the gene matches: 8. The CDR3 reads CASSLQGAHTYNEQFF. The CDR3 DNA reads TGTGCCAGCAGCCTCCAGGGGGCGCATACCTACAATGAGCAGTTCTTC.

This clone was seen a few times. The chain uses TRBV6-1 and TRBJ2-1; 7 bases fit TRBD1. The germline CDR1 and CDR2 sequences are MNHNS and SASEGT. The trim removed 7 bases at V and 10 bases at J, leaving 16 bases unmatched. This CDR3 spans 15 amino acids. The CDR3 loop reads CASIKQGFSVLEQFF. The CDR3 DNA follows: TGTGCCAGCATAAAACAGGGGTTCTCGGTCTTGGAGCAGTTCTTC.

V usage is TRBV18 and J usage is TRBJ1-1, with unresolved D. The CDR3 is made up of 13 amino acids. Germline V gene sequence: CDR1 KGHSH, CDR2 LQKENI. Trimming took off 2 bases at V and 1 base at J, with 5 bases between the two ends. CDR3 sequence: CASSPTGNTEAFF. The DNA for the CDR3 is TGTGCCAGCTCACCAACGGGGAACACTGAAGCTTTCTTT.

The chain is built from TRBV5-1 and TRBJ2-5; 14 nucleotides agree with TRBD2. Germline-derived CDR1 and CDR2 are SGHRS and YFSETQ. This CDR3 contains 15 residues. The V gene end was trimmed by 5 bases and the J gene end by 4 bases; junction bases not matched to a gene: 4. As DNA, the CDR3 is TGCGCCAGCAGTAAAGGACTAGCGGGGGGAGAGACCCAGTACTTC. Translation gives CASSKGLAGGETQYF.

The sample holds a few counts of this clone. The rearrangement joins TRBV4-1 to TRBJ2-2, with 8 bases aligning to TRBD2. The ends lost 4 bases at V and 7 bases at J; junction bases unmatched: 8. The germline V gene has CDR1 MGHRA and CDR2 YSYEKL. The CDR3 runs to 15 residues. The CDR3 spells CASSLAGTRGGELFF. In nucleotides, the CDR3 is TGCGCCAGCAGCCTGGCCGGGACTAGAGGCGGGGAGCTGTTTTTT.

The chain uses TRBV27 and TRBJ2-7; tentatively, D is TRBD1 (7 bases). V dropped 5 bases and J dropped 3 bases, with 20 bases sitting between them. CDR3 length: 16 amino acids. In germline, CDR1 is MNHEY, CDR2 SMNVEV (reference sequence). The CDR3 spells CASSQPRDSKNYEQYF. The CDR3 DNA reads TGTGCCAGCAGTCAACCGCGGGACAGTAAAAACTACGAGCAGTACTTC.

The chain employs TRBV19 and TRBJ1-1, with D perhaps matching TRBD1 (5 bases). CDR1 is LNHDA and CDR2 is SQIVND in the germline V gene (reference sequence). The CDR3 totals 14 residues. V shed 5 bases and J shed 4 bases, with 14 bases lying between them. This chain's CDR3 is CASSEQVGSTEAFF. Written as DNA, the CDR3 is TGTGCCAGTAGTGAACAGGTTGGAAGCACTGAAGCTTTCTTT.

In its sample, this clone was seen once. The rearrangement links TRBV5-1 to TRBJ1-1; the D is unclear. Trimming stripped 1 base from V and 0 bases from J, with 7 bases between. CDR1 is SGHRS and CDR2 is YFSETQ in the germline V gene. The length of the CDR3 is 14 residues. The CDR3 spells CASSLPDMNTEAFF. The CDR3 DNA reads TGCGCCAGCAGCTTGCCAGACATGAACACTGAAGCTTTCTTT.